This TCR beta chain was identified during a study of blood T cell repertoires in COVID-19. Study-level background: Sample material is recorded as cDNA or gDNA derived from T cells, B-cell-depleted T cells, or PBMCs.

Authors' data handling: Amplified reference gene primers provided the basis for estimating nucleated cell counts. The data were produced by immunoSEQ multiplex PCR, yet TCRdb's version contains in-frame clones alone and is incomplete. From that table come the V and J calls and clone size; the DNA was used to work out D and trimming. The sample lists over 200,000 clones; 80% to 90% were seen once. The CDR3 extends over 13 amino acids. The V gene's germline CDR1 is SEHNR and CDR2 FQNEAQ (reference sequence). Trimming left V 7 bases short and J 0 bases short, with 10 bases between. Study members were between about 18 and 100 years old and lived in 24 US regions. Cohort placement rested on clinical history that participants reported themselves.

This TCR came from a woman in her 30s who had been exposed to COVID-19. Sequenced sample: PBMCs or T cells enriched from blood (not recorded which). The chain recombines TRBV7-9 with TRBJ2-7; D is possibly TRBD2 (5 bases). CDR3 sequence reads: CASKGEDSYEQYF. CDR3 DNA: TGTGCCAGCAAGGGAGAAGACTCCTACGAGCAGTACTTC.